The following is a T cell receptor beta chain sequence with its context. The record originates from a study of technical replicates of blood from several donors. TCRdb's copy holds only in-frame clones and misses some; the assay was immunoSEQ multiplex PCR. The sample comprises about 81,000 clones, about 97% of which are singletons, and 0.2% rests with the top ten. Germline CDR1 reads MNHNS; CDR2 reads SASEGT. V lost 3 bases and J lost 10, with 18 bases in between. The length of the CDR3 is 14 residues. The chain joins TRBV6-1 to TRBJ1-2; a possible D gene is TRBD1 (6 bases). What was sequenced was T cells isolated from PBMCs. The sequence was collected from a human donor in good health. This CDR3 reads CASSENRDKYPYTF. Here the CDR3 DNA reads TGTGCCAGCAGTGAGAACCGGGACAAGTATCCCTACACCTTC.